This TCR beta chain stems from a study of blood T cell repertoires in COVID-19. About the research overall: Sites in the United States, Italy and Spain provided acute and convalescent COVID-19 samples. From T cells, B-cell-depleted T cells, or PBMCs came the material, which was cDNA or gDNA.

Seattle enrolled patients during active infection and tracked them longitudinally. Authors' data handling: Reference gene primer amplification in the assay estimated nucleated cell counts. Profiled with immunoSEQ multiplex PCR; TCRdb holds only in-frame clones, not every one. For V, J and clone size, that table is used; D and trimming come from the DNA. The table shows about 260,000 clones, with roughly 86% occurring only once. V lost 0 bases and J lost 10, with 11 bases in between. There are 13 residues in the CDR3. From germline, CDR1 is KGHDR and CDR2 SFDVKD. The clonotype comes from a woman aged 60-75 years with COVID-19, enrolled during active disease. Input material: peripheral blood. The chain uses TRBV24-1 and TRBJ1-2; D remains unclear. The CDR3 DNA reads as TGTGCCACCAGTGATTTGGGAGTCCGCCCCTACACCTTC. It codes for CATSDLGVRPYTF.